The clone carrying this TCR beta chain was detected once. These data come from a study of OX40 agonist ivuxolimab in advanced cancers. Patients with a history of autoimmune disease or on systemic immunosuppression were excluded. Sampled blood was obtained at baseline, cycle 4 day 1, and cycle 7 day 1. CDR3 length equals 13 residues. CDR1 and CDR2 (germline): SGHTA, FQGNSA. V lost 5 bases and J lost 3, with 7 bases in between. Produced via immunoSEQ multiplex PCR; TCRdb's table is partial and in-frame only. The sample shows 50,000 to 65,000 clones, 89% of them seen only once. V usage is TRBV7-2 and J usage is TRBJ2-2; D not certain. This clonotype originated in an adult with an advanced solid tumor such as melanoma, head and neck, liver or kidney cancer. The material was CD4+ or CD8+ T cells sorted from blood, obtained in a trial of the OX40 agonist ivuxolimab. CDR3 loop: CASSLTYTGELFF. DNA of the CDR3: TGTGCCAGCAGCCTCACCTACACCGGGGAGCTGTTTTTT.